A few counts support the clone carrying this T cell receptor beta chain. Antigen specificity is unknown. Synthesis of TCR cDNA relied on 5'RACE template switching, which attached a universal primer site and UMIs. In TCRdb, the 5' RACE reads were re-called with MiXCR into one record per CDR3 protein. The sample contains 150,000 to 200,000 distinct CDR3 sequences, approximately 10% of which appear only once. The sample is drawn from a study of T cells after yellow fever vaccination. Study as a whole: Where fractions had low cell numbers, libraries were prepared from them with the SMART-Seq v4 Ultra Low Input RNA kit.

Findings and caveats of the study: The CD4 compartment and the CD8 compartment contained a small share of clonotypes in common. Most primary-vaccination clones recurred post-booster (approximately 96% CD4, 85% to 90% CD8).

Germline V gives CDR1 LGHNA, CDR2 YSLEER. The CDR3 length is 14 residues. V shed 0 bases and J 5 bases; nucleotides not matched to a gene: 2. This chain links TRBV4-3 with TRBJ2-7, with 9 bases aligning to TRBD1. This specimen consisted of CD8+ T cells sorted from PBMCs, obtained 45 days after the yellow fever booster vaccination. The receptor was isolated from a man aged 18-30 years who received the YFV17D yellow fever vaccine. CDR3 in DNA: TGCGCCAGCAGCCAAGATTGGGACAGGGACGAGCAGTACTTC. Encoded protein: CASSQDWDRDEQYF.